Below, 5 T cell receptor beta chains from the same sample are listed, as sequenced in a study of Graves' ophthalmopathy and Graves' hyperthyroidism. TCR beta CDR3 regions were amplified from RNA transcripts. Second-round multiplex PCR followed a first-round RT-PCR using HTBI primers. MiXCR, applied by TCRdb to the multiplex PCR reads, yields one record per CDR3 protein. The repertoire holds 300,000 to 400,000 distinct CDR3 sequences, with about a sixth as singletons. Specimen: peripheral blood. Receptors originate from an adult man with Graves' ophthalmopathy.

This clonotype was counted at least ten times. The rearrangement uses TRBV29-1 and TRBJ2-2; 7 nucleotides line up with TRBD2. The CDR3 is made up of 16 amino acids. J lost 1 base, V lost 8 bases, and 13 bases had no gene match. CDR1 and CDR2 (germline): SQVTM, ANQGSEA. CDR3 sequence: CSPIEAIAGNTGELFF. CDR3 in DNA: TGCAGCCCCATAGAGGCGATAGCGGGGAACACCGGGGAGCTGTTTTTT.

The table lists this clonotype with many counts. The V and J genes are TRBV27 and TRBJ2-4; TRBD2 agrees at 7 bases. The germline gives CDR1 MNHEY, CDR2 SMNVEV (reference sequence). With 2 bases clipped from V and 3 bases from J, the junction kept 7 bases outside the gene matches. The CDR3 contains 16 residues. The CDR3 nucleotides read TGTGCCAGCAGTTTACCTAGCGGCAGAGGCAAAAACATTCAGTACTTC. This sequence encodes CASSLPSGRGKNIQYF.

The sample holds many counts of this clonotype. The V call is TRBV19, the J call TRBJ1-5; D is unresolved. Trimming took off 7 bases at V and 10 bases at J, with 23 bases between the two ends. The CDR3 length is 15 residues. CDR1 is LNHDA and CDR2 is SQIVND in the germline V gene (reference sequence). The CDR3: CASTSLVSDHTPQHF. CDR3 DNA: TGTGCCAGTACTAGTCTTGTCAGTGATCATACTCCCCAGCATTTT.

In its sample, this clonotype was seen many times. The rearrangement links TRBV7-9 to TRBJ1-1, with D perhaps TRBD1 (6 bases). Germline V gives CDR1 SEHNR, CDR2 FQNEAQ (reference sequence). This CDR3 has 15 residues. Trimming shortened V by 6 bases and J by 4 bases, and 18 bases separated the two germline ends. The CDR3 loop reads CASRLAGAAGTEAFF. DNA for the CDR3: TGTGCCAGCAGGCTGGCGGGGGCCGCTGGCACTGAAGCTTTCTTT. Drawing the rest from reference TRBV7-9 and TRBJ1-1, the complete variable domain is DTGVSQNPRHKITKRGQNVTFRCDPISEHNRLYWYRQTLGQGPEFLTYFQNEAQLEKSRLLSDRFSAERPKGSFSTLEIQRTEQGDSAMYLCASRLAGAAGTEAFFGQGTRLTVV.

This clonotype was observed a few times. A read error may produce the germline difference seen at one junction end. The V and J genes are TRBV27 and TRBJ2-7, with 12 bases that match TRBD2. Germline lookup yields CDR1 MNHEY and CDR2 SMNVEV (reference sequence). This CDR3 spans 16 amino acids. The CDR3 loop reads CASSSDPVLAGGEQCF. CDR3 nucleotide sequence: TGTGCCAGCAGTTCGGACCCGGTACTAGCGGGAGGCGAGCAGTGCTTC.